One and the same sample provided the 27 T cell receptor beta chains below, sequenced in a study of blood T cells in healthy people across ages. For the second PCR, which ran for about 7 to 11 cycles, a sample-barcoded 5' primer and a J-beta primer mix were used. TCRdb fed the 5' RACE reads into MiXCR, producing one record per CDR3 protein. This table has roughly 1.5 million distinct CDR3 sequences, roughly two fifths appearing once. Input material: blood. The receptors come from a woman under 30 in good health.

The chain employs TRBV20-1 and TRBJ2-7; D gene unclear. V lost 1 base, J lost 4 bases, and 11 bases lay in between. CDR1 is DFQATT, CDR2 SNEGSKA, per germline (reference sequence). The CDR3 spans 13 residues. The CDR3 sequence is CSARGHSLYEQYF. CDR3 nucleotides: TGCAGTGCTAGAGGACACAGTCTTTACGAGCAGTACTTC.

The chain joins TRBV11-2 to TRBJ2-1; no clear D gene. In germline, CDR1 is SGHAT, CDR2 FQNNGV. The V gene lost 5 bases and the J gene lost 6 bases, with 8 bases spanning the gap. This CDR3 is 12 amino acids long. The CDR3 DNA sequence: TGTGCCAGCAGCGCCCCTAGCAATGAGCAGTTCTTC. Translating it yields CASSAPSNEQFF.

The genes are TRBV20-1 and TRBJ2-1; no reliable D call. This CDR3 comprises 15 residues. Germline V gives CDR1 DFQATT, CDR2 SNEGSKA (reference sequence). V lost 3 bases and J lost 0, with 12 bases in between. Here the CDR3 reads CSASRWKSSYNEQFF. The CDR3 DNA is TGCAGTGCTAGCCGGTGGAAGAGCTCCTACAATGAGCAGTTCTTC.

The rearrangement links TRBV30 to TRBJ1-6; 9 bases are a match to TRBD1. Germline values: CDR1 GTSNPN, CDR2 SVGIG (reference sequence). CDR3 size: 16 residues. After removal of 4 bases from V and 7 bases from J, the junction contained 11 bases not matched to a gene. Here the CDR3 DNA reads TGTGCCTGGATTCTCCGGGGGACAGGGTGGAATTCACCCCTCCACTTT. Translating it yields CAWILRGTGWNSPLHF. The whole variable domain, filled in from reference TRBV30 and TRBJ1-6, reads SQTIHQWPATLVQPVGSPLSLECTVEGTSNPNLYWYRQAAGRGLQLLFYSVGIGQISSEVPQNLSASRPQDRQFILSSKKLLLSDSGFYLCAWILRGTGWNSPLHFGNGTRLTVT.

This clonotype appeared a few times. The rearrangement joins TRBV6-2 or TRBV6-3 to TRBJ1-5; D remains unclear. Looked up from germline, CDR1 is MNHEY and CDR2 is SVGEGT. V lost 2 bases and J lost 7, with 12 bases in between. The CDR3 has 14 residues. CDR3 sequence reads: CASSYNDIWQPQHF. CDR3 coding DNA: TGTGCCAGCAGTTACAACGACATCTGGCAGCCCCAGCATTTT.

J is TRBJ1-4 and V is TRBV6-2 or TRBV6-3; D is ambiguous. CDR3 length equals 13 residues. V lost 6 bases, J lost 11 bases, and 16 bases lay in between. The germline gives CDR1 MNHEY, CDR2 SVGEGT. CDR3 nucleotide sequence: TGTGCCAGCAGCCTCCGGAGGAGCCCTAAACTGTTTTTT. Translation: CASSLRRSPKLFF.

V is TRBV24-1 and J is TRBJ2-5, with a possible D match to TRBD1 (6 bases). The germline V gene encodes CDR1 KGHDR and CDR2 SFDVKD. The CDR3 spans 15 residues. The germline V and J ends were trimmed by 3 bases and 11 bases, with 21 bases remaining between them. The CDR3 reads CATSDVGVRGNEQYF. CDR3 nucleotides: TGTGCCACCAGTGATGTAGGGGTTAGGGGGAATGAGCAGTACTTC.

The chain is built from TRBV4-3 and TRBJ2-5; TRBD2 matches 8 bases. CDR1 and CDR2 from the germline V gene are LGHNA and YSLEER. This CDR3 is 15 amino acids long. V trimming: 0 bases; J trimming: 11 bases; junction bases outside the gene matches: 11. The CDR3 loop reads CASSQDTGGADEQYF. CDR3 in DNA: TGCGCCAGCAGCCAAGATACCGGGGGGGCCGATGAGCAGTACTTC.

V gene TRBV9 combines with J gene TRBJ2-2; D gene ambiguous. Between the trimmed V and J ends, which lost 3 bases and 6 bases, there was a span of 12 bases. The CDR3 covers 14 residues. Germline lookup yields CDR1 SGDLS and CDR2 YYNGEE. The CDR3: CASSARHTSGELFF. CDR3 in DNA: TGTGCCAGCAGCGCTAGACACACGTCCGGGGAGCTGTTTTTT.

The chain recombines TRBV7-9 with TRBJ1-2, with D unclear. CDR1 is SEHNR, CDR2 FQNEAQ, per germline (reference sequence). This CDR3 is built from 14 residues. Trimming cost V 4 bases and J 7 bases, with 16 bases left between them. The DNA for the CDR3 is TGTGCCAGCAGCTGGGTGCCTGAAGCGCGTGGCTACACCTTC. Translation gives CASSWVPEARGYTF.

This clonotype was counted a few times. The chain has TRBV4-1 and TRBJ2-7; D gene uncertain. The CDR3 runs 13 residues. Trimming stripped 0 bases from V and 2 bases from J, with 5 bases between. The V gene's germline CDR1 is MGHRA and CDR2 YSYEKL. Here the CDR3 reads CASSQDVTYEQYF. CDR3 bases: TGCGCCAGCAGCCAAGACGTAACCTACGAGCAGTACTTC.

The rearrangement uses TRBV12-3 or TRBV12-4 and TRBJ1-1, with a possible D match to TRBD1 (5 bases). The CDR3 has 13 residues. Trimming left V 8 bases short and J 4 bases short, with 14 bases between. The CDR3 coding sequence is TGTGCCAGCCGCCGGGCGGGGACCACTGAAGCTTTCTTT. Translated, it gives CASRRAGTTEAFF.

V is TRBV20-1 and J is TRBJ2-3; TRBD2 is a possible D gene (6 bases). V was pared by 3 bases and J by 0 bases, with 19 bases between. Germline-derived CDR1 and CDR2 are DFQATT and SNEGSKA (reference sequence). CDR3 length: 17 residues. DNA of the CDR3: TGCAGTGCTAGTGTCACTAGCAGCCCTACTAGCACAGATACGCAGTATTTT. Its translation is CSASVTSSPTSTDTQYF.

This chain joins TRBV4-3 and TRBJ2-7; 7 bases are a match to TRBD1. The CDR3 contains 14 residues. CDR1 and CDR2 from the germline V gene are LGHNA and YSLEER. The ends lost 2 bases at V and 3 bases at J; junction bases unmatched: 4. The CDR3 loop reads CASSQIRDSYEQYF. Here the CDR3 DNA reads TGCGCCAGCAGCCAAATCCGGGACAGCTACGAGCAGTACTTC.

This clonotype was found many times. CDR3 DNA: TGTGCCATCAGTGAGTCCCCCTACGAGCAGTACTTC. Translating gives CAISESPYEQYF. The chain couples TRBV10-3 to TRBJ2-7; D is unclear. V was trimmed by 0 bases and J by 2 bases, leaving 2 bases between them. CDR3 size: 12 residues. Germline assignment: CDR1 ENHRY and CDR2 SYGVKD.

This clonotype has only a few counts. The V and J genes are TRBV20-1 and TRBJ2-6; no definite D call. CDR1 is DFQATT, CDR2 SNEGSKA, per germline (reference sequence). The CDR3 loop spans 14 amino acids. V was trimmed by 6 bases and J by 0 bases, leaving 9 bases between them. The CDR3 region is CSAIKDSGANVLTF. The CDR3 DNA follows: TGCAGTGCCATTAAAGACTCTGGGGCCAACGTCCTGACTTTC.

This clonotype was seen a handful of times. The chain is built from TRBV2 and TRBJ1-1; D unclear. CDR3 length: 13 amino acids. The germline V gene has CDR1 SNHLY and CDR2 FYNNEI. The V end lost 6 bases, the J end lost 2 bases, and 10 bases lay between the germline ends. The CDR3 loop is CASSGSGNTEAFF. CDR3 DNA: TGTGCCAGCAGCGGCAGCGGAAACACTGAAGCTTTCTTT.

The chain employs TRBV6-2 or TRBV6-3 and TRBJ1-2, with D perhaps TRBD1 (6 bases). Trimming left V 7 bases short and J 8 bases short, with 20 bases between. CDR3 length: 14 residues. Germline values: CDR1 MNHEY, CDR2 SVGEGT. The CDR3: CASIRRGAGRGYTF. The CDR3 nucleotides read TGTGCCAGCATTCGACGGGGGGCCGGTCGGGGCTACACCTTC.

The chain has TRBV20-1 and TRBJ1-5, with D perhaps TRBD1 (5 bases). Germline CDR1 DFQATT, CDR2 SNEGSKA (reference sequence). The CDR3 has 15 residues. Trimming cost V 1 base and J 3 bases, with 13 bases left between them. The CDR3 loop reads CSARGGAAPNQPQHF. The CDR3, as DNA: TGCAGTGCTAGAGGCGGGGCGGCCCCCAATCAGCCCCAGCATTTT.

V gene TRBV6-1 combines with J gene TRBJ2-2, with TRBD1 identical over 10 bases. V dropped 6 bases and J dropped 2; count of bases not matched to a gene: 9. Germline V gene sequence: CDR1 MNHNS, CDR2 SASEGT. The CDR3 spans 17 residues. The CDR3 coding sequence is TGTGCCAGCAGGGGGCGGGACAGGGGTTCAAACACCGGGGAGCTGTTTTTT. It is translated as CASRGRDRGSNTGELFF.

This clonotype turned up a few times. This chain joins TRBV7-3 and TRBJ2-1; 11 bases agree with TRBD2. The CDR3 contains 15 residues. Germline values: CDR1 SGHTA, CDR2 FQGTGA. J gave up 7 bases and V 5 bases, and 7 bases lay outside the gene matches. The CDR3 DNA is TGTGCCAGCAGCCCGGGACTAGCGGTATTTAATGAGCAGTTCTTC. Amino acids: CASSPGLAVFNEQFF.

The chain has TRBV2 and TRBJ2-5, with unresolved D. This CDR3 is 16 amino acids long. Germline CDR1 reads SNHLY; CDR2 reads FYNNEI. Between the trimmed V and J ends, which lost 0 bases and 4 bases, there was a span of 15 bases. The CDR3 DNA follows: TGTGCCAGCAGTGAAGCGCTTGTATGGGTTGGAGAGACCCAGTACTTC. It codes for CASSEALVWVGETQYF.

This chain uses TRBV20-1 with TRBJ2-5; D is ambiguous. V was pared by 7 bases and J by 4 bases, with 10 bases between. Germline V CDR1 and CDR2: DFQATT, SNEGSKA (reference sequence). The CDR3 is 11 amino acids. The CDR3 region is CSVRIIETQYF. The DNA of the CDR3 is TGCAGTGTCAGGATAATAGAGACCCAGTACTTC.

The chain combines TRBV2 with TRBJ1-1; D is possibly TRBD1 (5 bases). The CDR3 contains 13 residues. Between the trimmed V and J ends, which lost 5 bases and 8 bases, there was a span of 15 bases. Germline V lookup: CDR1 SNHLY, CDR2 FYNNEI. The CDR3 region is CASSQEQQGEAFF. CDR3 nucleotide sequence: TGTGCCAGCAGTCAAGAACAGCAGGGAGAAGCTTTCTTT. Using reference TRBV2 and TRBJ1-1 for the parts outside the CDR3, the full variable domain is EPEVTQTPSHQVTQMGQEVILRCVPISNHLYFYWYRQILGQKVEFLVSFYNNEISEKSEIFDDQFSVERPDGSNFTLKIRSTKLEDSAMYFCASSQEQQGEAFFGQGTRLTVV.

The chain links TRBV20-1 to TRBJ2-5, with 7 bases matching TRBD1. J was trimmed by 4 bases and V by 0 bases; bases with no gene match: 8. This CDR3 has 15 residues. The germline V gene has CDR1 DFQATT and CDR2 SNEGSKA (reference sequence). The CDR3 loop reads CSARDVRGPGETQYF. CDR3 nucleotide sequence: TGCAGTGCTAGAGATGTAAGGGGGCCCGGAGAGACCCAGTACTTC.

This clonotype has just a few counts. The chain employs TRBV6-5 and TRBJ1-5, with D maybe TRBD1 (5 bases). The CDR3 covers 17 residues. Between the trimmed V and J ends, which lost 4 bases and 3 bases, there was a span of 19 bases. In germline, CDR1 is MNHEY, CDR2 SVGAGI. The CDR3 here is CASSSTGTASSNQPQHF. CDR3 in DNA: TGTGCCAGCAGTTCCACCGGGACCGCGTCCTCCAATCAGCCCCAGCATTTT.

V is TRBV9 and J is TRBJ2-7; TRBD1 or TRBD2 may be the D gene (5 bases each). Trimming cost V 0 bases and J 2 bases, with 12 bases left between them. The V gene's germline CDR1 is SGDLS and CDR2 YYNGEE. CDR3 length: 15 residues. The CDR3 DNA is TGTGCCAGCAGCGTAGTGTCGGGACCTACCTACGAGCAGTACTTC. Its translation: CASSVVSGPTYEQYF.